This T cell receptor beta chain was documented in a study of T cell responses to AZD1222 COVID-19 vaccine. Study in general: Some second doses came at about 4 weeks and others at about 12 weeks; these were pooled.

Produced via immunoSEQ multiplex PCR; TCRdb's table is partial and in-frame only. The sample has about 85,000 clones; over 75% are singletons. Germline V gives CDR1 SNHLY, CDR2 FYNNEI. J was trimmed by 8 bases and V by 5 bases; bases with no gene match: 12. There are 15 residues in the CDR3. Concerning this clone: What it binds is unknown.

The study, taken as a whole, reports: Only a handful of individuals given AZD1222 were seropositive at baseline. Nearly half of unique spike-specific TCRs reportedly avoided B.1.351 and B.1.1.7 mutated regions. Spike-spanning, vaccine-associated CD4 TCRs were dominant at 160-218 and 743-854.

This receptor was identified in an adult in good health. The sequences come from peripheral blood, collected on day 0 of AZD1222 vaccination. This rearrangement joins TRBV2 to TRBJ1-2; 9 nucleotides match TRBD1. CDR3 sequence: CASSPPGQGIQGYTF. The CDR3 DNA sequence: TGTGCCAGCAGTCCGCCGGGACAGGGTATACAGGGCTACACCTTC. The full variable domain, its missing parts supplied by reference TRBV2 and TRBJ1-2, is EPEVTQTPSHQVTQMGQEVILRCVPISNHLYFYWYRQILGQKVEFLVSFYNNEISEKSEIFDDQFSVERPDGSNFTLKIRSTKLEDSAMYFCASSPPGQGIQGYTFGSGTRLTVV.